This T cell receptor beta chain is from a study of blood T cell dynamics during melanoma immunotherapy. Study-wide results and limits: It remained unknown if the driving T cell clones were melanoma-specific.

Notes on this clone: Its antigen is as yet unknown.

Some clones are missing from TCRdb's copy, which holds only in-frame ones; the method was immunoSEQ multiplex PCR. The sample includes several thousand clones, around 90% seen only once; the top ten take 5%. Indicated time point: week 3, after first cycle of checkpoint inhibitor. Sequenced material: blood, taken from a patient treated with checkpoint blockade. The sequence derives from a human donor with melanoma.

CDR3 protein: CAWTDGFNTEAFF. The CDR3 nucleotides are TGTGCCTGGACAGACGGTTTTAACACTGAAGCTTTCTTT. The rearrangement joins TRBV30 to TRBJ1-1; no reliable D call. Trimming pared 4 bases from V and 2 bases from J, leaving 11 bases between. CDR3 length equals 13 residues. Germline values: CDR1 GTSNPN, CDR2 SVGIG (reference sequence).